The present T cell receptor (beta chain) was sequenced within a study of T cell responses to AZD1222 COVID-19 vaccine. Remarks on this clone: Its antigen is not identified.

V shed 3 bases and J shed 3 bases, with 11 bases lying between them. The CDR3 totals 15 residues. The germline V gene encodes CDR1 SNHLY and CDR2 FYNNEI. This table comes from immunoSEQ multiplex PCR, and its TCRdb copy is limited to in-frame clones, with some not included. The sample lists about 140,000 clones, 85% to 95% occurring once. General observations from the study: In a largely white British group with more females than males, clonal diversity was possibly underestimated.

The clonotype comes from an adult in good health. The sequences come from peripheral blood, collected on day 0 of AZD1222 vaccination. The chain carries TRBV2 and TRBJ1-4, with D perhaps matching TRBD1 (6 bases). The CDR3, as DNA: TGTGCCAGCAGTGATCTGGGGACACCTAATGAAAAACTGTTTTTT. It is translated as CASSDLGTPNEKLFF.